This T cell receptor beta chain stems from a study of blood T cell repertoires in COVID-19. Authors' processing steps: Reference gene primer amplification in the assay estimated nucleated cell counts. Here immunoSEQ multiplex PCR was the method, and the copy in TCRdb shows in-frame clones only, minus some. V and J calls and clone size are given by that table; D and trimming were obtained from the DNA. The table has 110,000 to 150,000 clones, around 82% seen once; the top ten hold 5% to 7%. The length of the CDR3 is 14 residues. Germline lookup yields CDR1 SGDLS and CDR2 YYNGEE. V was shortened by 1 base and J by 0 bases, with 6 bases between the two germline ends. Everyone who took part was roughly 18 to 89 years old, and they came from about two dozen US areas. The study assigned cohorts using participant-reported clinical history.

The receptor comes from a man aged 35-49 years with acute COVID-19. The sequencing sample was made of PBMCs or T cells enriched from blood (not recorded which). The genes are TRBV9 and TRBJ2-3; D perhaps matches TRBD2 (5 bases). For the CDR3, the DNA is TGTGCCAGCAGCGTATCGGGGAGCACAGATACGCAGTATTTT. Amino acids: CASSVSGSTDTQYF.